The following is a T cell receptor beta chain sequence with its context. No fewer than 7 million PBMCs went into each sample. This sample was taken from a study of blood T cells in healthy people across ages. Together with a sample-barcoded 5' primer, a J-beta primer mix was included in a second PCR lasting roughly 7 to 11 cycles. TCRdb reprocessed the 5' RACE reads with MiXCR, giving one entry per CDR3 protein. This sample has over a million distinct CDR3 sequences; around 39% occur once, and the top ten carry 6.5% to 10%. The origin of this receptor is a woman between 18 and 29 years old in good health. The sequencing sample was made of blood.

The CDR3 DNA follows: TGTGCCAGCAGTGAATATTTTGGGGAGGTTGAGCGGGAGTTGGCCAATGAGCAGTACTTC. This gives the protein CASSEYFGEVERELANEQYF. This chain connects TRBV25-1 to TRBJ2-7, with 8 bases that match TRBD2. CDR1 and CDR2 (germline): MGHDK, SYGVNS. V shed 0 bases, J shed 7 bases, and the junction held 23 bases outside the gene matches. The CDR3 contains 20 residues.